A selection of T cell receptor beta chains follows, all from one sample in a study of T cell responses to AZD1222 COVID-19 vaccine. Assay: immunoSEQ multiplex PCR; the TCRdb copy retains only in-frame clones and omits some. The sample includes around 100,000 clones, about nine tenths of them seen just once. The specimen was peripheral blood, collected on day 0 of AZD1222 vaccination. All receptors derive from an adult in good health. Both conserved end residues are trimmed from each CDR3.

j_call v_call cdr3_aa
TRBJ2-3 TRBV7-9 ASSPGQGVTDTQY
TRBJ1-2 TRBV6-4 ASSDSEGGHYT
TRBJ2-5 TRBV18 ASSPEETQY
TRBJ2-1 TRBV27 ASSLLSGGGPNEQF
TRBJ2-1 TRBV3-1/TRBV3-2 ASSQDPLAGNEQF
TRBJ2-1 TRBV4-1 ASSQAGVHEQF
TRBJ2-1 TRBV24-1 ATSDFPGNEQF
TRBJ2-3 TRBV29-1 SVEYTGQGLVGTQY
TRBJ2-3 TRBV14 ASSPYWGTDTQY
TRBJ2-3 TRBV29-1 SAFVGDQADTQY
TRBJ2-3 TRBV30 AWSKQWGGPKTDTQY
TRBJ1-5 TRBV4-2 ASSQAQGGHQPQH
TRBJ1-5 TRBV6-6 ASSYPSNQPQH
TRBJ2-3 TRBV13 AGSLVSFYPGQGTDTQY
TRBJ1-6 TRBV5-1 ASQDPGAGSSPLH
TRBJ2-1 TRBV13 ASSLPGYNEQF
TRBJ2-7 TRBV9 ASSGRPDRALYEQY
TRBJ1-1 TRBV5-1 ASSLTPGRADTEAF
TRBJ2-5 TRBV7-9 ASSLGAHHKGTQY
TRBJ2-3 TRBV10-3 AISVIDTSGTDTQY
TRBJ1-3 TRBV10-3 AISGGQMNPGNTIY
TRBJ2-7 TRBV6-5 ASSLTSASSYEQY
TRBJ1-2 TRBV19 ASSVGQGIGGYT
TRBJ1-5 TRBV9 ASSRGGTSNQPQH
TRBJ2-7 TRBV10-3 AISGGDRETYEQY
TRBJ1-4 TRBV4-1 ASSQDREKLF
TRBJ2-6 TRBV28 ASSTQGTGANVLT
TRBJ2-3 TRBV3-1/TRBV3-2 ASSQRGLAVDTQY
TRBJ1-4 TRBV2 ASRRPGPTNEKLF
TRBJ1-2 TRBV10-3 AIIRDRSENYGYT
TRBJ2-1 TRBV18 ASSPPGQGSSYNEQF
TRBJ1-2 TRBV11-2 ASAHVRGRNGGYT
TRBJ1-1 TRBV19 ASSIAVGTEAF
TRBJ2-7 TRBV13 ASSPLRSYEQY
TRBJ2-7 TRBV5-5 ASSLLRDSSYEQY
TRBJ1-2 TRBV5-1 ASSREGVLNYGYT
TRBJ1-2 TRBV27 ASSFNGHYGYT
TRBJ2-6 TRBV10-3 AIRRRGDTPGANVLT
TRBJ1-1 TRBV7-2 ASSPGQGATEAF
TRBJ1-5 TRBV6-1 ASSVADGNQPQH